Sequencing of this T cell receptor (beta chain) was carried out in a study of blood T cell repertoires in COVID-19. The data were produced by immunoSEQ multiplex PCR, yet TCRdb's version contains in-frame clones alone and is incomplete. The table records 120,000 to 150,000 clones, around nine tenths of them present only once. The CDR3 contains 13 residues. V lost 0 bases, J lost 3 bases, and 6 bases lay in between. From germline, CDR1 is GTSNPN and CDR2 SVGIG (reference sequence). The TCR was taken from a woman aged 40 to 50 with acute or convalescent COVID-19. The rearrangement uses TRBV30 and TRBJ1-5, with D unclear. Sequencing was performed on peripheral blood. In nucleotides, the CDR3 is TGTGCCTGGAGTGTTTATAACAATCAGCCCCAGCATTTT. Its translation: CAWSVYNNQPQHF.